Included here is one T cell receptor (beta chain) sequence, with context. Using immunoSEQ multiplex PCR, the repertoire was profiled, and TCRdb retains in-frame clones only, with some absent. The sample holds under 80,000 clones; about 86% are singletons and the top ten take around 2.9%. The sample belongs to a study of a mutant IDH1 vaccine in newly diagnosed glioma. About the study: Prior therapy was radiotherapy, temozolomide, or both; most received both.

The CDR3 is 16 amino acids. The V gene's germline CDR1 is SGHTA and CDR2 FQGNSA. The junction had 1 base not matched to a gene; V was cut back by 2 bases and J by 1 base. Stated time point: baseline, week 1 (first vaccination visit). Treatment described: pre-vaccination baseline after standard-of-care therapy. Astrocytomas that were new, WHO grade 3 or 4, IDH1-mutant and ATRX-lost were present in the donors. This TCR came from a man aged 25 to 45 with glioma. V is TRBV7-2 and J is TRBJ1-6; TRBD1 matches 8 bases. The source was PBMCs, collected from a glioma patient treated with radiotherapy, temozolomide or both. CDR3 DNA: TGTGCCAGCAGCTTACAGGGGGCTTCCTATAATTCACCCCTCCACTTT. Translating it yields CASSLQGASYNSPLHF.